Sequencing of this T cell receptor beta chain was carried out in a study of OX40 agonist ivuxolimab in advanced cancers. Overall study findings and caveats: The study found that CD8+ T cells averaged more expanded clones than CD4+. Some nonresponders also had low normalized T-cell clonal expansion. Among the lowest levels of clonal expansion were found in partial responders at 0.1-3.0 mg/kg.

CDR3 length: 15 amino acids. The V gene lost 6 bases and the J gene lost 3 bases, with 14 bases spanning the gap. Germline V CDR1 and CDR2: MDHEN, SYDVKM. Collection of blood occurred at baseline, at cycle 4 day 1, and at cycle 7 day 1. TCRdb keeps only in-frame clones here, not all; method: immunoSEQ multiplex PCR. The top ten hold approximately 0.86% of the sample, which has approximately 72,000 clones, around nine tenths seen once. Worth noting for this clone: The antigen is not known.

Material: CD4+ or CD8+ T cells sorted from blood, obtained in a trial of the OX40 agonist ivuxolimab. V is TRBV28 and J is TRBJ2-2, with no clear D. The sequence was collected from an adult with an advanced solid tumor such as melanoma, head and neck, liver or kidney cancer. Here the CDR3 DNA reads TGTGCCAGCAGGGACCCCAGCGTCGACACCGGGGAGCTGTTTTTT. Protein: CASRDPSVDTGELFF. The variable domain in full, completed from reference TRBV28 and TRBJ2-2, reads DVKVTQSSRYLVKRTGEKVFLECVQDMDHENMFWYRQDPGLGLRLIYFSYDVKMKEKGDIPEGYSVSREKKERFSLILESASTNQTSMYLCASRDPSVDTGELFFGEGSRLTVL.